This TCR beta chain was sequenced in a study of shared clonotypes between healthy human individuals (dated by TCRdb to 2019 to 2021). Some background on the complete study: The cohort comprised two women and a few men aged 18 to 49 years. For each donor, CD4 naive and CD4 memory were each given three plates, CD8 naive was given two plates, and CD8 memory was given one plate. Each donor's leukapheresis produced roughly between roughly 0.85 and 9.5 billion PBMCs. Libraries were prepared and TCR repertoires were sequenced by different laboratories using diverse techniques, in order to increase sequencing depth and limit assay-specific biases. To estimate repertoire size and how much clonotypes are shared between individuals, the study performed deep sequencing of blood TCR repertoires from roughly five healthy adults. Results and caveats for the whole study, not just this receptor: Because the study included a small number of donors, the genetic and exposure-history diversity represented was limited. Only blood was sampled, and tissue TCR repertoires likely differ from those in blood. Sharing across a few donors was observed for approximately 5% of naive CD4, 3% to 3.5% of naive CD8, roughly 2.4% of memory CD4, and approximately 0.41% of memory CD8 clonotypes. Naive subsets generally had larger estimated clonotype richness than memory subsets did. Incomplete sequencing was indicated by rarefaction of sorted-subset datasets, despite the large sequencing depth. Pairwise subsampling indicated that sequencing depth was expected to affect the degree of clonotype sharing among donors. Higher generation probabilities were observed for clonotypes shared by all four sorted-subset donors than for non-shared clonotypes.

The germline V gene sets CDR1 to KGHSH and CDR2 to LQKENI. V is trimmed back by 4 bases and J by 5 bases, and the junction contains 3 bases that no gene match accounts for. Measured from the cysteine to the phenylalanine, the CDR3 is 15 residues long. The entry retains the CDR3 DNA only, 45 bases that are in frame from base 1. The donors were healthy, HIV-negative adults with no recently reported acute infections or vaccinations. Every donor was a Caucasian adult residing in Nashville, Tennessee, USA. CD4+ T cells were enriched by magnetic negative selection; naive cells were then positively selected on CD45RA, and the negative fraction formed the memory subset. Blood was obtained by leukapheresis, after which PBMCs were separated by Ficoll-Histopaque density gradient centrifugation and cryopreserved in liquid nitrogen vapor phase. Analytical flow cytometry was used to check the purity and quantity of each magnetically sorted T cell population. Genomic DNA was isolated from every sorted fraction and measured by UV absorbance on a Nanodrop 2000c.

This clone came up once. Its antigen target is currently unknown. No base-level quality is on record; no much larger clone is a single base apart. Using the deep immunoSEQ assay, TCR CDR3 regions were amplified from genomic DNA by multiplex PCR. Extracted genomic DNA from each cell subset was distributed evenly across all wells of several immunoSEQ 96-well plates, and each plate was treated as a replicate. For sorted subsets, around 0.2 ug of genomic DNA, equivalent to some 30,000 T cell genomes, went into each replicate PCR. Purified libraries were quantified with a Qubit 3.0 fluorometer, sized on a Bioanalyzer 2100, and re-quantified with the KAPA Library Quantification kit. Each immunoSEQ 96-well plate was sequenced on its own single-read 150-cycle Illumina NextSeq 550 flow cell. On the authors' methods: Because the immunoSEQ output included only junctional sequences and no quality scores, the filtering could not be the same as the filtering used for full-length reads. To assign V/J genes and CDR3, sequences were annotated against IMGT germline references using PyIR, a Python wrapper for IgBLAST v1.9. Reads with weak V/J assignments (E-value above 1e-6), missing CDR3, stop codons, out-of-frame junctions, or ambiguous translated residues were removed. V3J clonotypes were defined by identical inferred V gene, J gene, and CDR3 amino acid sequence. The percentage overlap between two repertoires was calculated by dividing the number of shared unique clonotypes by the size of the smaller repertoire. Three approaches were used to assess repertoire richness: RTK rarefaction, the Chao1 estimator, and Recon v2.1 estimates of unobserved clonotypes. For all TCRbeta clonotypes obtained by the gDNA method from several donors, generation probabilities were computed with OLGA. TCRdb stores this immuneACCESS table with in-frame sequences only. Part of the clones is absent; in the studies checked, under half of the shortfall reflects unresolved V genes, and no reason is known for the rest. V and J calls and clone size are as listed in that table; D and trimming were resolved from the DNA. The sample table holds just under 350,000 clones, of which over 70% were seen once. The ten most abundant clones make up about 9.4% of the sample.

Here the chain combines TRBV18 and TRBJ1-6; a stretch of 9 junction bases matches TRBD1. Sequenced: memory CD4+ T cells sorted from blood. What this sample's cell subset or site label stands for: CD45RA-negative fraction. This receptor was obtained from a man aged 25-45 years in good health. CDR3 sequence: CASSLDRGNNSPLHF. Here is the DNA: TGTGCCAGCTCACTGGACAGGGGCAATAATTCACCCCTCCACTTT.